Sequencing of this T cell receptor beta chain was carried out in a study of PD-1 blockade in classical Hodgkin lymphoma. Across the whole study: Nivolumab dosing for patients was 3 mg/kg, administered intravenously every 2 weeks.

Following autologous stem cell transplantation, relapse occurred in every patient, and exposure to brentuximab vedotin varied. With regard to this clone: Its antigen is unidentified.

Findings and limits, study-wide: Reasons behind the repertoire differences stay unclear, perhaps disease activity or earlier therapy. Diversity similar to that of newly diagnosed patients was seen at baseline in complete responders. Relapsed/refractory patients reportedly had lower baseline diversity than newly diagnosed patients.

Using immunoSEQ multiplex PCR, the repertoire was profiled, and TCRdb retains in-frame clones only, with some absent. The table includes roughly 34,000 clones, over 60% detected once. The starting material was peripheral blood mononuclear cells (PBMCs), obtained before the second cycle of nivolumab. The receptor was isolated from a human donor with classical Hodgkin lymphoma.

The CDR3 bases are TGTGCCAGCAGCCTAGGGGGATCCTTCCAAGCTTTCTTT. This codes for CASSLGGSFQAFF. The chain recombines TRBV9 with TRBJ1-1; maybe TRBD1 (6 bases). The V gene lost 4 bases and the J gene lost 9 bases, with 16 bases spanning the gap. Germline CDR1 and CDR2: SGDLS and YYNGEE. The CDR3 loop spans 13 amino acids. Together with reference TRBV9 and TRBJ1-1, the CDR3 gives the full variable domain: DSGVTQTPKHLITATGQRVTLRCSPRSGDLSVYWYQQSLDQGLQFLIQYYNGEERAKGNILERFSAQQFPDLHSELNLSSLELGDSALYFCASSLGGSFQAFFGQGTRLTVV.